This record concerns one T cell receptor (beta chain) sequence. These data come from a study of T cell repertoires in cytomegalovirus infection. Background on the study: Evidence of both CMV infection and a matching HLA type came from public TCR beta signatures.

TCRdb processed the reads anew with MiXCR; each CDR3 protein has one entry. The sample shows 250,000 or so distinct CDR3 sequences, over 9% of them seen only once. The TCR originated in a human donor in good health (CMV status not recorded). Some clones in this sample may be carry-over from other donors' samples. The sequenced sample was PBMCs.

CDR3: CASSATTGIGQGYEQYF. The DNA for the CDR3 is TGTGCCAGCAGCGCCACTACCGGGATAGGGCAAGGCTACGAGCAGTACTTC. This chain links TRBV7-2 with TRBJ2-7, with D perhaps TRBD2 (5 bases). Germline V gene lookup returns CDR1 SGHTA and CDR2 FQGNSA. The CDR3 consists of 17 residues. Trimming took off 5 bases at V and 3 bases at J, with 23 bases between the two ends. The full variable domain, completed using reference TRBV7-2 and TRBJ2-7, is GAGVSQSPSNKVTEKGKDVELRCDPISGHTALYWYRQSLGQGLEFLIYFQGNSAPDKSGLPSDRFSAERTGGSVSTLTIQRTQQEDSAVYLCASSATTGIGQGYEQYFGPGTRLTVT.